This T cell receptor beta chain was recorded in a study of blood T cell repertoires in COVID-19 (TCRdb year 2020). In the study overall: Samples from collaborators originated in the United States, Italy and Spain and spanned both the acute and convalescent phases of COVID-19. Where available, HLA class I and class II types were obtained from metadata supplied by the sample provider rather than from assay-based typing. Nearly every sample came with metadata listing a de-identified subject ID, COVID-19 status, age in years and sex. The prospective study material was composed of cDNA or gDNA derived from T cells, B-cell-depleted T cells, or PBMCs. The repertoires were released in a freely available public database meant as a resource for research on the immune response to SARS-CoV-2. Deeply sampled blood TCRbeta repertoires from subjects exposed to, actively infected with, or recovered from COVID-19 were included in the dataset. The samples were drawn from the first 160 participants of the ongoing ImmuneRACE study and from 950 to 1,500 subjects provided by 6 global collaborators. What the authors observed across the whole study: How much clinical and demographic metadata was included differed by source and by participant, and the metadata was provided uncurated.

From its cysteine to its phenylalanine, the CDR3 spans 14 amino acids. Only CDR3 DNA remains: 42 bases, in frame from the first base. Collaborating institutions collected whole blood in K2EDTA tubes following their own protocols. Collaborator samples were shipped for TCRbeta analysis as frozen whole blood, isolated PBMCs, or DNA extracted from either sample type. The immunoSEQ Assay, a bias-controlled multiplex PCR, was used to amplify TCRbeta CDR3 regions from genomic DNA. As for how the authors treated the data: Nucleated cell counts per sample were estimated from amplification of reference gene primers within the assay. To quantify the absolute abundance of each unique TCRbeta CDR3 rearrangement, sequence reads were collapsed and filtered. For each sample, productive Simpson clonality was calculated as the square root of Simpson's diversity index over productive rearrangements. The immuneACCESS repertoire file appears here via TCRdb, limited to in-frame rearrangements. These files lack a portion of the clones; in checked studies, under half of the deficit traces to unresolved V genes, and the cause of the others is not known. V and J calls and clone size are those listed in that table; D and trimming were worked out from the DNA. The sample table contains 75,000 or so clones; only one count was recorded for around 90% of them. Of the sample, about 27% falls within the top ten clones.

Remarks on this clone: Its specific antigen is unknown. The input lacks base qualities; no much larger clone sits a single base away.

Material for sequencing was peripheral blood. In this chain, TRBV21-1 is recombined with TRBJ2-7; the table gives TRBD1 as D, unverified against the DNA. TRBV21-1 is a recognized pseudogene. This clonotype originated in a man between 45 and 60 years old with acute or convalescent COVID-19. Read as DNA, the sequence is TGTGCCAGCAGCACCGGACAGGGGGAGGACGAGCAGTACTTC. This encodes CASSTGQGEDEQYF.